Below, one T cell receptor (beta chain) is given with its context. As yet, its antigen is unknown. The data derive from a study of T cells expressing NK-cell markers. Study details: Obtained from sorted CD3+CD56+NKG2C+, CD3+CD56+NKG2C- and CD3+CD56-NKG2C+ T cells were the TCR beta repertoires. One of the eight sequenced donors was seronegative, whereas the other seven were HCMV-seropositive. Regarding the study as a whole: These clonotypes also led the CD3+CD56-NKG2C+ fraction in a handful of donors.

The CDR3 consists of 11 residues. CDR1 is DFQATT, CDR2 SNEGSKA, per germline (reference sequence). One entry per CDR3 protein, without DNA, is what TCRdb gives after re-calling the 5' RACE reads. The sample's table shows about 460,000 distinct CDR3 sequences. V usage is TRBV20-1 and J usage is TRBJ1-4. The receptor was derived from a woman aged 45-65 years in good health. Sequencing was carried out using blood T cells: a sorted CD56 or NKG2C T cell subset, CD4+ or CD8+ T cells, or bulk PBMC T cells (not recorded which). The CDR3 protein is CSASYREKLFF.